These 18 T cell receptor beta chains were all obtained from the same sample, sequenced in a study of cytomegalovirus exposure and HLA in healthy donors. Researchers ran the PCR with 60 Vbeta and 13 Jbeta primers. TCRdb's copy holds only in-frame clones and misses some; the assay was immunoSEQ multiplex PCR. Here the sample spans roughly 140,000 clones, approximately 80% being singletons. The sequencing sample was made of PBMCs. The receptors originated from a woman between 45 and 60 years old in good health and CMV-seropositive.

The J gene is TRBJ1-1, the V gene TRBV11-2; unclear D gene. The ends were cut back, 5 bases at V and 4 bases at J, with 14 bases in the middle. The CDR3 covers 14 residues. Per the germline V gene, CDR1 is SGHAT and CDR2 is FQNNGV. CDR3 amino acids: CASSPGPEGTEAFF. CDR3 sequence (DNA): TGTGCCAGCAGCCCCGGCCCCGAGGGCACTGAAGCTTTCTTT.

About this clone itself: Other DNA sequences in this sample translate to the same CDR3. The chain links TRBV19 to TRBJ1-1; D is unresolved. Trimming stripped 5 bases from V and 0 bases from J, with 7 bases between. The CDR3 runs 13 residues. Germline-derived CDR1 and CDR2 are LNHDA and SQIVND (reference sequence). The CDR3 DNA is TGTGCCAGTAGTTACGCGGTGAACACTGAAGCTTTCTTT. Its protein is CASSYAVNTEAFF.

The chain uses TRBV5-8 and TRBJ1-1, with D possibly being TRBD1 (6 bases). This CDR3 is 16 amino acids long. CDR1 is SGHTS, CDR2 YDEGEE, per germline. V lost 4 bases and J lost 0, with 16 bases in between. This chain's CDR3 is CASSPLGGAVNTEAFF. In nucleotides, the CDR3 is TGTGCCAGCAGCCCCCTAGGGGGGGCCGTGAACACTGAAGCTTTCTTT.

V and J are TRBV13 and TRBJ2-1; 11 bases are a match to TRBD2. V trimming: 0 bases; J trimming: 5 bases; junction bases outside the gene matches: 3. The CDR3 is 16 amino acids. Germline CDR1 reads PRHDT; CDR2 reads FYEKMQ (reference sequence). The CDR3 sequence is CASSLGGTSGDNEQFF. DNA for the CDR3: TGTGCCAGCAGCTTAGGAGGGACTAGCGGCGACAATGAGCAGTTCTTC.

This clone has a single count. This chain uses TRBV6-1 with TRBJ2-3, with a possible D match to TRBD1 (6 bases). The CDR3 totals 15 residues. CDR1 and CDR2 (germline): MNHNS, SASEGT. The ends were cut back, 4 bases at V and 1 base at J, with 12 bases in the middle. CDR3 nucleotide sequence: TGTGCCAGCAGTGCTTGGCAGGGGCGCACAGATACGCAGTATTTT. Protein sequence: CASSAWQGRTDTQYF.

The chain joins TRBV14 to TRBJ1-6; 7 positions agree with TRBD1. The V gene's germline CDR1 is SGHDN and CDR2 FVKESK. The CDR3 covers 15 residues. With V trimmed by 1 base and J by 7 bases, 4 bases remained unmatched. CDR3 nucleotide sequence: TGTGCCAGCAGCCAAGGTGCAGGGGGAAATTCACCCCTCCACTTT. Residues: CASSQGAGGNSPLHF.

A remark on this clone: Other DNA sequences in the sample encode the same CDR3. V and J are TRBV7-6 and TRBJ1-2, with D maybe TRBD1 (5 bases). The CDR3 is 13 residues long. V lost 5 bases to trimming and J lost 7 bases, with 14 bases between them. Germline values: CDR1 SGHVS, CDR2 FNYEAQ. The CDR3 protein is CASSPGGGAGYTF. CDR3 sequence (DNA): TGTGCCAGCAGCCCCGGCGGAGGGGCTGGCTACACCTTC.

The chain has TRBV7-2 and TRBJ2-6; D uncertain. The CDR3 has 18 amino acids. V was cut by 5 bases and J by 0 bases, with 17 bases left in between. Germline V gene lookup returns CDR1 SGHTA and CDR2 FQGNSA. In DNA form, the CDR3 reads TGTGCCAGCAGCCAAGCACCAGGCATATCCTCTGGGGCCAACGTCCTGACTTTC. This sequence encodes CASSQAPGISSGANVLTF.

The chain joins TRBV18 to TRBJ1-5; D uncertain. This CDR3 has 15 amino acids. Germline loops: CDR1 KGHSH, CDR2 LQKENI. Trimming pared 3 bases from V and 6 bases from J, leaving 15 bases between. The CDR3 reads CASSPAGESRQPQHF. In DNA form, the CDR3 reads TGTGCCAGCTCACCGGCCGGGGAAAGCCGTCAGCCCCAGCATTTT.

The CDR3 nucleotides read TGTGCCAGCAGCGTAGGGACTAGCACCGGGGAGCTGTTTTTT. It codes for CASSVGTSTGELFF. V is TRBV9 and J is TRBJ2-2; 7 positions agree with TRBD2. With 0 bases clipped from V and 4 bases from J, the junction kept 0 bases outside the gene matches. The CDR3 is made up of 14 amino acids. CDR1 and CDR2 from the germline V gene are SGDLS and YYNGEE. Variable domain in full (rest from reference TRBV9 and TRBJ2-2): DSGVTQTPKHLITATGQRVTLRCSPRSGDLSVYWYQQSLDQGLQFLIQYYNGEERAKGNILERFSAQQFPDLHSELNLSSLELGDSALYFCASSVGTSTGELFFGEGSRLTVL.

This chain links TRBV5-1 with TRBJ2-6; D is perhaps TRBD1 (5 bases). CDR3 size: 16 residues. Germline V gives CDR1 SGHRS, CDR2 YFSETQ. V was shortened by 7 bases and J by 1 base, with 15 bases between the two germline ends. CDR3 nucleotide sequence: TGCGCCAGCCAACAGGCGCCCCATTCTGGGGCCAACGTCCTGACTTTC. Translating it yields CASQQAPHSGANVLTF.

The chain uses TRBV6-1 and TRBJ1-2; TRBD1 might be the D (5 bases). This CDR3 has 16 residues. The ends were cut back, 4 bases at V and 5 bases at J, with 20 bases in the middle. Germline V lookup: CDR1 MNHNS, CDR2 SASEGT. The CDR3 is CASSVIEGWGEYGYTF. The CDR3 DNA sequence: TGTGCCAGCAGTGTTATTGAGGGATGGGGGGAATATGGCTACACCTTC.

This chain links TRBV4-3 with TRBJ2-7; the D gene is possibly TRBD1 (7 bases). V was clipped by 2 bases and J by 1 base, with 12 bases between them. Germline CDR1 LGHNA, CDR2 YSLEER. The CDR3 sequence is 15 residues long. This CDR3 reads CASSQLAGGSYEQYF. The DNA of the CDR3 is TGCGCCAGCAGCCAATTGGCAGGGGGGTCCTACGAGCAGTACTTC.

The J gene is TRBJ2-2, the V gene TRBV4-1; 7 nucleotides line up with TRBD2. In germline, CDR1 is MGHRA, CDR2 YSYEKL. The CDR3 extends over 16 amino acids. The ends lost 3 bases at V and 1 base at J; junction bases unmatched: 5. This CDR3 is CASSHSAGLNTGELFF. The CDR3 coding sequence is TGCGCCAGCAGCCATTCAGCGGGGTTGAACACCGGGGAGCTGTTTTTT.

The genes are TRBV19 and TRBJ1-2, with D hard to call. The V gene lost 4 bases and the J gene lost 4 bases, with 10 bases spanning the gap. Per the germline V gene, CDR1 is LNHDA and CDR2 is SQIVND (reference sequence). The length of the CDR3 is 13 residues. This CDR3 reads CASSSYGGYGYTF. The CDR3 region has the DNA TGTGCCAGTAGTAGTTACGGCGGCTATGGCTACACCTTC. Drawing the rest from reference TRBV19 and TRBJ1-2, the complete variable domain is DGGITQSPKYLFRKEGQNVTLSCEQNLNHDAMYWYRQDPGQGLRLIYYSQIVNDFQKGDIAEGYSVSREKKESFPLTVTSAQKNPTAFYLCASSSYGGYGYTFGSGTRLTVV.

The V and J genes are TRBV7-2 and TRBJ1-6; TRBD1 is a possible D gene (5 bases). The germline CDR1 and CDR2 sequences are SGHTA and FQGNSA. V lost 3 bases, J lost 6 bases, and 9 bases lay in between. The CDR3 sequence is 14 residues long. In nucleotides, the CDR3 is TGTGCCAGCAGCTTGCGACAGTTTAATTCACCCCTCCACTTT. Protein: CASSLRQFNSPLHF.

The chain joins TRBV10-3 to TRBJ2-3, with TRBD2 matching over 7 bases. Germline loops: CDR1 ENHRY, CDR2 SYGVKD. CDR3 length: 14 amino acids. V was clipped by 4 bases and J by 1 base; unmatched bases: 2. Here the CDR3 DNA reads TGTGCCATCAGTGGCCTAGCGGGCACAGATACGCAGTATTTT. The encoded protein is CAISGLAGTDTQYF.

J is TRBJ1-4 and V is TRBV7-6; 10 nucleotides match TRBD1. Germline values: CDR1 SGHVS, CDR2 FNYEAQ. CDR3 length: 17 amino acids. V lost 5 bases, J lost 6 bases, and 12 bases stayed unmatched. The CDR3 DNA is TGTGCCAGCAGCACCCTAGCTGCCGGACAGGGGGATGAAAAACTGTTTTTT. It translates to CASSTLAAGQGDEKLFF.